Presented here are 15 T cell receptor beta chains from one specimen sequenced in a study of human T cells and chemical hapten exposure. The time point denotes: pre-sensitization, week 0. Treatment of the sample: therapeutic diphenylcyclopropenone sensitization with weekly scalp DPC. TCRdb re-called the RACE reads through MiXCR, storing one row per CDR3 protein. The table records about 260,000 distinct CDR3 sequences, approximately 8.4% of them present only once. The sequences come from whole blood, collected in connection with sensitization to the hapten diphenylcyclopropenone (DPC). The receptors shown here come from a woman aged 40 to 50 with alopecia areata. Some clones in this sample may be carry-over from other donors' samples.

The chain recombines TRBV5-1 with TRBJ1-2, with D maybe TRBD1 (5 bases). CDR1 and CDR2 (germline): SGHRS, YFSETQ. This CDR3 contains 13 residues. Between the trimmed V and J ends, which lost 4 bases and 4 bases, there was a span of 11 bases. CDR3 in amino acids: CASSTGTGYGYTF. The CDR3 nucleotides read TGCGCCAGCAGCACCGGGACGGGCTATGGCTACACCTTC.

This clonotype was counted a few times. J is TRBJ2-7 and V is TRBV3-1; no reliable D call. Per germline, CDR1 LGHDT and CDR2 YNNKEL (reference sequence). Trimming cost V 4 bases and J 3 bases, with 13 bases left between them. The CDR3 has 14 residues. CDR3: CASSRETLFYEQYF. In DNA form, the CDR3 reads TGTGCCAGCAGCCGTGAGACACTCTTCTACGAGCAGTACTTC.

The chain joins TRBV20-1 to TRBJ1-5, with D perhaps TRBD1 (6 bases). The CDR3 runs to 13 residues. V was trimmed by 6 bases and J by 3 bases, leaving 12 bases between them. Germline V gene data show CDR1 as DFQATT and CDR2 as SNEGSKA (reference sequence). The CDR3 DNA sequence: TGCAGTGCGGAAACAGGGACCAATCAGCCCCAGCATTTT. Amino acid sequence: CSAETGTNQPQHF.

This clonotype has just a few counts. V and J are TRBV7-2 and TRBJ1-1, with TRBD1 as a possible D gene (6 bases). V lost 5 bases and J lost 0, with 16 bases in between. CDR1 is SGHTA and CDR2 is FQGNSA in the germline V gene. The CDR3 is made up of 16 amino acids. The CDR3 spells CASSQGRAGVNTEAFF. The DNA for the CDR3 is TGTGCCAGCAGCCAGGGGAGGGCCGGTGTGAACACTGAAGCTTTCTTT. Full variable domain (remainder filled in from reference TRBV7-2 and TRBJ1-1): GAGVSQSPSNKVTEKGKDVELRCDPISGHTALYWYRQSLGQGLEFLIYFQGNSAPDKSGLPSDRFSAERTGGSVSTLTIQRTQQEDSAVYLCASSQGRAGVNTEAFFGQGTRLTVV.

In this sample, this clonotype turned up a few times. J is TRBJ2-1 and V is TRBV6-6; the match to TRBD2 covers 9 bases. CDR1 and CDR2 from the germline V gene are MNHNY and SVGAGI (reference sequence). V shed 7 bases, J shed 7 bases, and the junction held 5 bases outside the gene matches. CDR3 length: 13 amino acids. CDR3: CASKASGINEQFF. The CDR3 region has the DNA TGTGCCAGCAAGGCTAGCGGGATTAATGAGCAGTTCTTC.

The chain carries TRBV27 and TRBJ2-1; D not certain. With 2 bases removed from V and 5 bases from J, the gap between germline ends came to 13 bases. The CDR3 has 15 residues. Germline V gene lookup returns CDR1 MNHEY and CDR2 SMNVEV (reference sequence). Here the CDR3 reads CASSLIGLLHNEQFF. The CDR3 DNA sequence: TGTGCCAGCAGTTTAATCGGGCTCCTCCACAATGAGCAGTTCTTC.

The chain employs TRBV3-1 and TRBJ1-1; the D is unclear. This CDR3 has 17 amino acids. Germline V gives CDR1 LGHDT, CDR2 YNNKEL (reference sequence). V was pared by 4 bases and J by 5 bases, with 23 bases between. Here the CDR3 reads CASSPNKVVQRFTEAFF. CDR3 nucleotides: TGTGCCAGCAGCCCCAACAAGGTGGTACAGAGATTTACTGAAGCTTTCTTT. Using reference TRBV3-1 and TRBJ1-1 for the parts outside the CDR3, the full variable domain is DTAVSQTPKYLVTQMGNDKSIKCEQNLGHDTMYWYKQDSKKFLKIMFSYNNKELIINETVPNRFSPKSPDKAHLNLHINSLELGDSAVYFCASSPNKVVQRFTEAFFGQGTRLTVV.

This clonotype has at least ten counts. V gene TRBV29-1 combines with J gene TRBJ2-6; tentative D call: TRBD2 (6 bases). The CDR3 runs to 14 residues. Trimming removed 2 bases at V and 1 base at J, with 6 bases between. Germline V lookup: CDR1 SQVTM, CDR2 ANQGSEA. In DNA, the CDR3 is TGCAGCGTTGAACGGGGGTCTGGGGCCAACGTCCTGACTTTC. It translates to CSVERGSGANVLTF.

The chain couples TRBV4-1 to TRBJ1-1; D gene ambiguous. The CDR3 totals 17 residues. The V and J ends lost 4 bases and 3 bases respectively, with 21 bases between them. Germline CDR1 MGHRA, CDR2 YSYEKL. CDR3 protein: CASSRPILGGRDTEAFF. Written as DNA, the CDR3 is TGCGCCAGCAGCCGCCCCATCCTGGGAGGGCGGGACACTGAAGCTTTCTTT.

V gene TRBV10-3 combines with J gene TRBJ1-4; D may be TRBD1 (5 bases). The germline gives CDR1 ENHRY, CDR2 SYGVKD. The CDR3 is 14 amino acids. Trimming removed 4 bases from V and 3 bases from J, with 9 bases in between. Here the CDR3 reads CAISAWGANEKLFF. In DNA, the CDR3 is TGTGCCATCAGTGCCTGGGGGGCTAATGAAAAACTGTTTTTT.

This clonotype was seen at least ten times. V usage is TRBV12-3 or TRBV12-4 and J usage is TRBJ1-2; 9 bases match TRBD1. The length of the CDR3 is 15 residues. V lost 3 bases, J lost 4 bases, and 6 bases stayed unmatched. The CDR3 spells CASSFSGTGRYGYTF. DNA of the CDR3: TGTGCCAGCAGTTTTTCCGGGACAGGGCGCTATGGCTACACCTTC.

The gene calls are TRBV7-8 and TRBJ1-4; D gene unclear. This CDR3 is 16 amino acids long. Trimming took off 5 bases at V and 7 bases at J, with 20 bases between the two ends. Looked up from germline, CDR1 is SGHVS and CDR2 is FQNEAQ. The CDR3 protein is CASSPPAGRVFEKLFF. For the CDR3, the DNA is TGTGCCAGCAGCCCGCCCGCGGGGAGGGTGTTTGAAAAACTGTTTTTT. The variable domain in full, completed from reference TRBV7-8 and TRBJ1-4, reads GAGVSQSPRYKVAKRGQDVALRCDPISGHVSLFWYQQALGQGPEFLTYFQNEAQLDKSGLPSDRFFAERPEGSVSTLKIQRTQQEDSAVYLCASSPPAGRVFEKLFFGSGTQLSVL.

The gene calls are TRBV30 and TRBJ2-2; D unresolved. Germline CDR1 is GTSNPN and CDR2 is SVGIG (reference sequence). Trimming cost V 2 bases and J 7 bases, with 8 bases left between them. CDR3 size: 12 residues. CDR3 amino acids: CAWSLDLGELFF. CDR3 DNA: TGTGCCTGGAGTCTAGATCTCGGGGAGCTGTTTTTT.

This clonotype was counted only a few times. V usage is TRBV24-1 and J usage is TRBJ1-6; TRBD1 agrees at 7 bases. CDR3 length: 12 amino acids. Germline-derived CDR1 and CDR2 are KGHDR and SFDVKD. V was clipped by 12 bases and J by 14 bases; unmatched bases: 12. The CDR3 sequence is CAPTGAYRALHF. CDR3 sequence (DNA): TGTGCCCCCACAGGGGCCTATCGTGCCCTCCACTTT.

This clonotype was detected a few times. This chain links TRBV27 with TRBJ1-2, with a possible D match to TRBD1 (6 bases). V lost 3 bases, J lost 4 bases, and 12 bases lay in between. CDR1 MNHEY and CDR2 SMNVEV come from the germline V gene (reference sequence). CDR3 length: 14 residues. The CDR3 nucleotides are TGTGCCAGCAGTTTTGAGCCAGGGGCCTATGGCTACACCTTC. Protein sequence: CASSFEPGAYGYTF.